Each of the 14 T cell receptor beta chains below was sequenced from the same sample in a study of resident and recirculating memory T cells in vitiligo. Profiling relied on immunoSEQ multiplex PCR, and the TCRdb table lists in-frame clones only, not all of them. In the table there are 40,000 to 50,000 clones, over 90% of which are singletons. The material sequenced was blood. The receptors were sampled from a male donor with vitiligo.

V usage is TRBV14 and J usage is TRBJ1-2; D is perhaps TRBD1 (6 bases). From germline, CDR1 is SGHDN and CDR2 FVKESK. The CDR3 is made up of 14 amino acids. V dropped 4 bases and J dropped 3 bases, with 12 bases sitting between them. CDR3: CASSRTTGDYGYTF. The DNA of the CDR3 is TGTGCCAGCAGCCGCACGACAGGTGACTATGGCTACACCTTC.

The chain recombines TRBV11-2 with TRBJ1-6; 7 bases align to TRBD1. Trimming at V came to 5 bases and at J to 10 bases, leaving 8 bases not matched to a gene. CDR3 size: 14 residues. Germline V gene sequence: CDR1 SGHAT, CDR2 FQNNGV. The CDR3 DNA reads as TGTGCCAGCAGCCCAGGGGGATTGGGATCACCCCTCCACTTT. Amino acids: CASSPGGLGSPLHF. Filled out from reference TRBV11-2 and TRBJ1-6, the complete variable domain reads EAGVAQSPRYKIIEKRQSVAFWCNPISGHATLYWYQQILGQGPKLLIQFQNNGVVDDSQLPKDRFSAERLKGVDSTLKIQPAKLEDSAVYLCASSPGGLGSPLHFGNGTRLTVT.

This clone was counted between two and nine times. The chain links TRBV9 to TRBJ1-6; 7 bases fit TRBD1. The junction had 4 bases not matched to a gene; V was cut back by 2 bases and J by 5 bases. Looked up from germline, CDR1 is SGDLS and CDR2 is YYNGEE. CDR3 size: 15 residues. The CDR3 bases are TGTGCCAGCAGCGTGACAGGGAACGATAATTCACCCCTCCACTTT. This codes for CASSVTGNDNSPLHF.

The chain uses TRBV6-1 and TRBJ1-1, with 7 bases identical to TRBD1. This CDR3 is built from 17 residues. CDR1 is MNHNS and CDR2 is SASEGT in the germline V gene. V shed 4 bases and J 2 bases; nucleotides not matched to a gene: 13. CDR3 protein: CASSARSGTEKNTEAFF. CDR3 nucleotides: TGTGCCAGCAGTGCACGATCCGGGACAGAGAAAAACACTGAAGCTTTCTTT.

The V gene is TRBV4-2, the J gene TRBJ2-3; 8 bases match TRBD2. The CDR3 is made up of 18 amino acids. V shed 0 bases and J 1 base; nucleotides not matched to a gene: 9. The germline CDR1 and CDR2 sequences are LGHNA and YNFKEQ. DNA for the CDR3: TGTGCCAGCAGCCAAGAAGTTCGCGGGGGGTTGGGCACAGATACGCAGTATTTT. Its protein product is CASSQEVRGGLGTDTQYF.

This rearrangement joins TRBV9 to TRBJ2-1; the match to TRBD1 covers 7 bases. The trim removed 0 bases at V and 7 bases at J, leaving 22 bases unmatched. Germline V CDR1 and CDR2: SGDLS, YYNGEE. The CDR3 covers 20 residues. The CDR3 loop reads CASSVAFGETGHSSWNEQFF. The CDR3, as DNA: TGTGCCAGCAGCGTAGCCTTCGGGGAGACAGGGCACAGTAGTTGGAATGAGCAGTTCTTC.

V usage is TRBV30 and J usage is TRBJ2-3, with D perhaps matching TRBD2 (7 bases). The V and J ends lost 2 bases and 1 base respectively, with 13 bases between them. CDR3 size: 15 residues. Germline V gives CDR1 GTSNPN, CDR2 SVGIG (reference sequence). CDR3 coding DNA: TGTGCCTGGAGTAGGGGGGGGACACGCACAGATACGCAGTATTTT. Its translation is CAWSRGGTRTDTQYF.

The rearrangement links TRBV7-9 to TRBJ1-2; no clear D gene. The CDR3 runs 14 residues. The germline CDR1 and CDR2 sequences are SEHNR and FQNEAQ (reference sequence). V was shortened by 1 base and J by 4 bases, with 10 bases between the two germline ends. CDR3 sequence: CASSLETTSYGYTF. CDR3 sequence (DNA): TGTGCCAGCAGCTTAGAGACAACCAGCTATGGCTACACCTTC.

The V call is TRBV4-2, the J call TRBJ1-4; the D is unclear. From germline, CDR1 is LGHNA and CDR2 YNFKEQ. The CDR3 consists of 16 residues. V shed 0 bases and J shed 3 bases, with 11 bases lying between them. The CDR3 bases are TGTGCCAGCAGCCAAGATAGTCGTGGTTCTAATGAAAAACTGTTTTTT. This gives the protein CASSQDSRGSNEKLFF.

For this clone: The junction shows a germline mismatch at one end, possibly a read error. V is TRBV18 and J is TRBJ2-4, with D possibly matching TRBD1 (6 bases). Germline V gene sequence: CDR1 KGHSH, CDR2 LQKENI. There are 15 residues in the CDR3. The CDR3 reads CASSPKNIGDTGVNF. Written as DNA, the CDR3 is TGTGCCAGCTCACCAAAAAATATCGGGGACACCGGGGTAAACTTC.

This clone was seen just once. The chain links TRBV9 to TRBJ1-1; D remains ambiguous. Looked up from germline, CDR1 is SGDLS and CDR2 is YYNGEE. CDR3 size: 15 residues. V shed 0 bases and J shed 4 bases, with 13 bases lying between them. The CDR3 reads CASSVDPSGTTEAFF. Written as DNA, the CDR3 is TGTGCCAGCAGCGTAGATCCGTCGGGAACCACTGAAGCTTTCTTT.

The genes are TRBV7-9 and TRBJ2-7; D gene uncertain. Germline CDR1 SEHNR, CDR2 FQNEAQ (reference sequence). The CDR3 covers 14 residues. The V end lost 6 bases, the J end lost 1 base, and 13 bases lay between the germline ends. The CDR3 DNA is TGTGCCAGCAGTTTACAGACCGGGTCCTACGAGCAGTACTTC. Translation gives CASSLQTGSYEQYF.

The chain carries TRBV2 and TRBJ2-5, with 9 bases identical to TRBD2. The CDR3 consists of 13 residues. Per the germline V gene, CDR1 is SNHLY and CDR2 is FYNNEI. Trimming removed 6 bases from V and 5 bases from J; junction bases left unmatched: 4. The CDR3 bases are TGTGCCAGCAGGAGCGGGGGGCGGGAGACCCAGTACTTC. Its translation is CASRSGGRETQYF.

J is TRBJ2-5 and V is TRBV30; TRBD1 might be the D (5 bases). CDR3 size: 14 residues. Looked up from germline, CDR1 is GTSNPN and CDR2 is SVGIG (reference sequence). Trimming left V 5 bases short and J 8 bases short, with 21 bases between. The CDR3 here is CAWGRQGSGATQYF. The CDR3 DNA reads TGTGCCTGGGGACGCCAGGGTTCTGGGGCAACCCAGTACTTC.